This T cell receptor beta chain was retrieved from a study of blood T cells in healthy people across ages. Study results and caveats: While age rose, TCR beta diversity per million T cells dropped in a roughly linear way.

Per-sample yields of isolated PBMCs were at least 6.5 million. Then a second PCR, running roughly 7 to 11 cycles, was carried out with a sample-barcoded 5' primer and a J-beta primer mix. A single record per CDR3 protein comes from TCRdb applying MiXCR to the 5' RACE reads. The sample contains around 1,600,000 distinct CDR3 sequences, approximately 43% of which appear only once. Details on this clonotype: Its antigen is unknown.

V was trimmed by 2 bases and J by 8 bases, leaving 10 bases between them. The CDR3 covers 14 residues. The specimen sequenced was blood. This receptor was obtained from a woman under 30 in good health. This chain joins TRBV12-3 or TRBV12-4 and TRBJ1-6; TRBD1 might be the D (6 bases). The CDR3 reads CASSLTGADSPLHF. The CDR3 region has the DNA TGTGCCAGCAGTTTAACGGGGGCGGATTCACCCCTCCACTTT.